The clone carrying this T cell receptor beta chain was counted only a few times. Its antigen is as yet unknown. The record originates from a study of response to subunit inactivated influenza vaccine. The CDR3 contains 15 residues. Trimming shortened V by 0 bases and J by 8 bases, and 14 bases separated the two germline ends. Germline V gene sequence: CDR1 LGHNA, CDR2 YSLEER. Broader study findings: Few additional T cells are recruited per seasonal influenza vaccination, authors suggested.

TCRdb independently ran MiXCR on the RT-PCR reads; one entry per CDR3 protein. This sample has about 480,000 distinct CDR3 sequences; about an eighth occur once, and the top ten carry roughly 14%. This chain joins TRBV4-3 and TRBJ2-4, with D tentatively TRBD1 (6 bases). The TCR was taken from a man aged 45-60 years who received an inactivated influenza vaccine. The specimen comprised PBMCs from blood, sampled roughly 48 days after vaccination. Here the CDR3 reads CASSQDRTVGHIQYF. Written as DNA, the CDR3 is TGCGCCAGCAGCCAAGACAGGACAGTTGGACACATTCAGTACTTC.